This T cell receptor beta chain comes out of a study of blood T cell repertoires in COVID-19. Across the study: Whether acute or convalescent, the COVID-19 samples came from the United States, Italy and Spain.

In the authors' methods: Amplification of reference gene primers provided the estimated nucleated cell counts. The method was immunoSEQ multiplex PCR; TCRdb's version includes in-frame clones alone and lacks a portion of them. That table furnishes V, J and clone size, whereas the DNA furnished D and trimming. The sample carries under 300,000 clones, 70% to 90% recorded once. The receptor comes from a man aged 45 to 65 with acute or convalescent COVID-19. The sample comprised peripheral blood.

CDR3 amino acids: CAIGRGSSYEQYF. CDR3 bases: TGTGCCATCGGCAGGGGGTCCTCCTACGAGCAGTACTTC. The chain joins TRBV10-3 to TRBJ2-7, with TRBD1 matching 7 bases. CDR1 and CDR2 from the germline V gene are ENHRY and SYGVKD. The CDR3 spans 13 residues. The V gene end was trimmed by 8 bases and the J gene end by 0 bases; junction bases not matched to a gene: 4.